This T cell receptor (beta chain) was sequenced during a study of PD-L1 blockade in urothelial cancer. The CDR3 has 18 residues. Trimming at V came to 4 bases and at J to 0 bases, leaving 6 bases not matched to a gene. The time point here: pretreatment peripheral blood. The assay was immunoSEQ multiplex PCR, and TCRdb's table has in-frame clones only and misses some. The sample includes approximately 56,000 clones, approximately 85% of them seen just once. This TCR derives from an older man with urothelial cancer. The J gene is TRBJ2-2, the V gene TRBV23-1; 12 positions match TRBD2. TRBV23-1 counts as an open reading frame of uncertain function. This specimen was PBMCs, taken around atezolizumab (anti-PD-L1) treatment. The CDR3 region has the DNA TGCGCCAGCAGTCTCACTAGCGGGAGGCCTTCGAACACCGGGGAGCTGTTTTTT. Amino acids: CASSLTSGRPSNTGELFF.